The 27 T cell receptor beta chains reported below all come from one sample, sequenced in a study of CD8 T cells in ankylosing spondylitis. No antigen is known for these receptors. MiXCR was run by TCRdb on the 5' RACE reads, yielding one entry per CDR3 protein. The profile shows about 450,000 distinct CDR3 sequences, about 24% of them singletons. General observations from the study: Characteristic of ankylosing spondylitis blood, it appeared, was a TCR beta motif comprising several highly homologous variants.

Sequencing was performed on blood, either unsorted or a sorted T cell fraction (not recorded which). The receptors stem from a male donor with ankylosing spondylitis.

This clonotype was observed a handful of times. V gene TRBV9 combines with J gene TRBJ1-4; the match to TRBD1 covers 7 bases. CDR1 and CDR2 from the germline V gene are SGDLS and YYNGEE. This CDR3 is built from 14 residues. V dropped 1 base and J dropped 8; count of bases not matched to a gene: 5. This CDR3 is CASSVRTGEEKLFF. CDR3 sequence (DNA): TGTGCCAGCAGCGTACGGACAGGTGAAGAAAAACTGTTTTTT.

The sample holds a few counts of this clonotype. The rearrangement joins TRBV7-8 to TRBJ1-5, with 8 bases that match TRBD1. The CDR3 totals 17 residues. Looked up from germline, CDR1 is SGHVS and CDR2 is FQNEAQ. Trimming removed 5 bases from V and 5 bases from J; junction bases left unmatched: 14. For the CDR3, the DNA is TGTGCCAGCAGCCCCAGGGGGCCAGGGGGCATTTATCAGCCCCAGCATTTT. Residues: CASSPRGPGGIYQPQHF.

The CDR3 coding sequence is TGTGCCAGCAGCCCGGGGTCTAGCGGCCTCACCGGGGAGCTGTTTTTT. It is translated as CASSPGSSGLTGELFF. The chain links TRBV7-2 to TRBJ2-2; 7 bases line up with TRBD2. In germline, CDR1 is SGHTA, CDR2 FQGNSA. This CDR3 is 16 amino acids long. Trimming took 5 bases from V and 4 from J; bases not matched to a gene: 10.

In its sample, this clonotype was seen once. DNA for the CDR3: TGTGCCAGCTCACCAGGCTTACGGGGTAAAAACATTCAGTACTTC. Translation gives CASSPGLRGKNIQYF. V and J are TRBV18 and TRBJ2-4, with TRBD2 as a possible D gene (5 bases). V gave up 2 bases and J gave up 4 bases, with 12 bases separating them. This CDR3 comprises 15 residues. Germline V CDR1 and CDR2: KGHSH, LQKENI.

The chain links TRBV7-9 to TRBJ2-3; 11 bases are a match to TRBD2. Germline V gene lookup returns CDR1 SEHNR and CDR2 FQNEAQ (reference sequence). Trimming removed 5 bases from V and 10 bases from J; junction bases left unmatched: 14. This CDR3 is built from 16 residues. Here the CDR3 DNA reads TGTGCCAGCAGCCGCAAGGGGACTAGCGGAGCCCAGGCGCAGTATTTT. Amino acids: CASSRKGTSGAQAQYF.

In DNA form, the CDR3 reads TGTGCCAGCAGCCACCGATACGAGCAGTACTTC. Translating gives CASSHRYEQYF. V usage is TRBV7-2 and J usage is TRBJ2-7; D ambiguous. Between the trimmed V and J ends, which lost 5 bases and 4 bases, there was a span of 6 bases. Germline V gives CDR1 SGHTA, CDR2 FQGNSA. CDR3 size: 11 residues.

This rearrangement joins TRBV5-6 to TRBJ2-5; TRBD2 aligns across 10 bases. Germline lookup yields CDR1 SGHDT and CDR2 YYEEEE. The CDR3 covers 17 residues. V lost 1 base, J lost 4 bases, and 10 bases stayed unmatched. The CDR3 loop is CASSLRVAGGYRETQYF. The CDR3 DNA reads TGTGCCAGCAGCTTGAGGGTAGCGGGAGGCTACCGAGAGACCCAGTACTTC.

This clonotype was seen only a few times. The J gene is TRBJ2-3, the V gene TRBV5-1; 7 nucleotides match TRBD2. CDR3 length: 12 amino acids. CDR1 is SGHRS, CDR2 YFSETQ, per germline. The junction had 9 bases not matched to a gene; V was cut back by 2 bases and J by 15 bases. CDR3 DNA: TGCGCCAGCAGCTTTAGCGGGTCGAACCCATATTTT. It yields the protein CASSFSGSNPYF.

This clonotype occurred once. The chain is built from TRBV5-1 and TRBJ2-1; 10 bases align to TRBD2. The CDR3 loop spans 15 amino acids. V was clipped by 7 bases and J by 6 bases; unmatched bases: 10. CDR1 is SGHRS and CDR2 is YFSETQ in the germline V gene. The CDR3 is CASAEASGSRNEQFF. The CDR3 DNA reads TGCGCCAGCGCCGAGGCTAGCGGGAGTCGCAATGAGCAGTTCTTC. The full variable domain, in which reference TRBV5-1 and TRBJ2-1 provide the parts outside the CDR3, is KAGVTQTPRYLIKTRGQQVTLSCSPISGHRSVSWYQQTPGQGLQFLFEYFSETQRNKGNFPGRFSGRQFSNSRSEMNVSTLELGDSALYLCASAEASGSRNEQFFGPGTRLTVL.

This chain joins TRBV20-1 and TRBJ2-1; 9 bases align to TRBD2. This CDR3 is built from 16 residues. The junction had 11 bases not matched to a gene; V was cut back by 0 bases and J by 8 bases. Germline values: CDR1 DFQATT, CDR2 SNEGSKA (reference sequence). The CDR3 loop reads CSARDPEREVGDEQFF. DNA for the CDR3: TGCAGTGCTAGAGATCCCGAGCGGGAGGTCGGGGATGAGCAGTTCTTC.

This clonotype turned up a few times. This chain joins TRBV20-1 and TRBJ2-2; 8 bases agree with TRBD2. V lost 3 bases and J lost 7; bases outside the gene matches: 10. Germline loops: CDR1 DFQATT, CDR2 SNEGSKA (reference sequence). This CDR3 spans 15 amino acids. CDR3 loop: CSASPSGPRGGELFF. Written as DNA, the CDR3 is TGCAGTGCTAGTCCTAGCGGGCCCAGAGGCGGGGAGCTGTTTTTT.

The rearrangement joins TRBV4-2 to TRBJ1-2; 9 bases agree with TRBD1. Trimming cost V 3 bases and J 0 bases; bases outside gene matches: 2. The CDR3 is 15 residues long. CDR1 and CDR2 from the germline V gene are LGHNA and YNFKEQ. The CDR3 protein is CASSQGQGPNYGYTF. In nucleotides, the CDR3 is TGTGCCAGCAGCCAGGGACAGGGACCTAACTATGGCTACACCTTC.

This sequence joins TRBV5-1 and TRBJ2-7; possibly TRBD2 for D (5 bases). Deletions cut 0 bases from V and 0 bases from J, with 7 bases between. Germline assignment: CDR1 SGHRS and CDR2 YFSETQ. The CDR3 loop spans 14 amino acids. CDR3 sequence: CASSLEGVSYEQYF. DNA of the CDR3: TGCGCCAGCAGCTTGGAGGGAGTCTCCTACGAGCAGTACTTC.

This clonotype was seen a handful of times. In DNA, the CDR3 is TGTGCCATCAGTGAGTCGGGGGGACAGGGGGCCAACGTCCTGACTTTC. Encoded protein: CAISESGGQGANVLTF. The chain couples TRBV10-3 to TRBJ2-6; tentatively, D is TRBD1 (7 bases). The CDR3 runs to 16 residues. V was clipped by 0 bases and J by 4 bases, with 10 bases between them. From germline, CDR1 is ENHRY and CDR2 SYGVKD.

There are a few counts of this clonotype. The rearrangement links TRBV5-1 to TRBJ2-3; D is unclear. Germline assignment: CDR1 SGHRS and CDR2 YFSETQ. The CDR3 has 16 residues. V dropped 3 bases and J dropped 0 bases, with 14 bases sitting between them. The DNA of the CDR3 is TGCGCCAGCAGCTCTCAGCCTTCCCTGAGCACAGATACGCAGTATTTT. It specifies CASSSQPSLSTDTQYF.

The V and J genes are TRBV20-1 and TRBJ2-3; D unclear. Between the trimmed V and J ends, which lost 4 bases and 1 base, there was a span of 12 bases. The CDR3 consists of 14 residues. Germline-derived CDR1 and CDR2 are DFQATT and SNEGSKA (reference sequence). The CDR3 bases are TGCAGTGCTAATTCAGCCTTCGGCACAGATACGCAGTATTTT. Translating gives CSANSAFGTDTQYF.

This clonotype was counted a single time. The chain has TRBV29-1 and TRBJ2-5; D remains unclear. The CDR3 totals 13 residues. Germline CDR1 SQVTM, CDR2 ANQGSEA. Trimming left V 2 bases short and J 1 base short, with 8 bases between. As DNA, the CDR3 is TGCAGCGTTGAAAGCAATTCCCAAGAGACCCAGTACTTC. Its translation is CSVESNSQETQYF.

In the case of this clonotype: The conserved phenylalanine or tryptophan normally closing the CDR3 is absent here, so this likely arose from a read error. The limits of the CDR3 on the DNA are not certain, so only TCRdb's listed CDR3 is given. The chain uses TRBV29-1 and TRBJ1-1; the D call TRBD1 from the table was never checked on the DNA. The CDR3 numbers 10 amino acids, ends counted. Germline values: CDR1 SQVTM, CDR2 ANQGSEA. This chain's CDR3 is CSVGGQGVLL.

The chain employs TRBV7-2 and TRBJ2-2; possibly TRBD1 for D (7 bases). Germline CDR1 is SGHTA and CDR2 is FQGNSA. The CDR3 runs to 14 residues. V lost 7 bases and J lost 1, with 10 bases in between. The CDR3 is CASTRGENTGELFF. The CDR3 nucleotides are TGTGCCAGCACCAGGGGGGAGAACACCGGGGAGCTGTTTTTT.

This chain uses TRBV7-2 with TRBJ1-2, with 8 bases fitting TRBD1. Per the germline V gene, CDR1 is SGHTA and CDR2 is FQGNSA. Trimming took 1 base from V and 5 from J; bases not matched to a gene: 3. The CDR3 consists of 14 residues. In DNA, the CDR3 is TGTGCCAGCAGCTTAGGTCAGGGGGCTTATGGCTACACCTTC. Translated: CASSLGQGAYGYTF.

This clonotype turned up a few times. The rearrangement joins TRBV3-1 to TRBJ2-1; 13 bases line up with TRBD2. This CDR3 is 15 amino acids long. Germline V CDR1 and CDR2: LGHDT, YNNKEL (reference sequence). V shed 5 bases and J 7 bases; nucleotides not matched to a gene: 5. CDR3 in DNA: TGTGCCAGCAGCAGGACTAGCGGGAGCCCTAATGAGCAGTTCTTC. It codes for CASSRTSGSPNEQFF.

This clonotype was detected a few times. The chain has TRBV7-2 and TRBJ2-5; TRBD2 agrees at 8 bases. CDR1 and CDR2 (germline): SGHTA, FQGNSA. J was trimmed by 0 bases and V by 1 base; bases with no gene match: 4. CDR3 size: 16 residues. For the CDR3, the DNA is TGTGCCAGCAGCTTAGTAGGTAGCGGGAACCAAGAGACCCAGTACTTC. Residues: CASSLVGSGNQETQYF.

V and J are TRBV2 and TRBJ1-5, with 7 bases identical to TRBD1. Germline CDR1 SNHLY, CDR2 FYNNEI. The CDR3 sequence is 17 residues long. V was pared by 4 bases and J by 3 bases, with 12 bases of the junction left unmatched. The CDR3 coding sequence is TGTGCCAGCAGTGGATCGGCAGGGGGGTTGTACAATCAGCCCCAGCATTTT. Translating gives CASSGSAGGLYNQPQHF.

The chain links TRBV7-2 to TRBJ2-7; D assignment may be TRBD1 or TRBD2 (5 bases each). Germline-derived CDR1 and CDR2 are SGHTA and FQGNSA. The CDR3 sequence is 15 residues long. V gave up 6 bases and J gave up 0 bases, with 15 bases separating them. The CDR3 spells CASSEGPGPSYEQYV. The CDR3 coding sequence is TGTGCCAGCAGTGAGGGGCCGGGCCCCTCCTACGAGCAGTACGTC.

This chain connects TRBV20-1 to TRBJ2-7; D gene unclear. CDR3 size: 12 residues. V dropped 3 bases and J dropped 5 bases, with 11 bases sitting between them. Germline V CDR1 and CDR2: DFQATT, SNEGSKA (reference sequence). The CDR3: CSASLGSDEQYF. The CDR3 DNA reads TGCAGTGCTAGTCTGGGGTCGGACGAGCAGTACTTC.

This rearrangement joins TRBV10-3 to TRBJ1-1; 7 bases are shared with TRBD1. With V trimmed by 8 bases and J by 3 bases, 9 bases remained unmatched. The germline V gene has CDR1 ENHRY and CDR2 SYGVKD. This CDR3 contains 14 residues. The CDR3 nucleotides are TGTGCCATCGCTCAGACAGGGTTGGACACTGAAGCTTTCTTT. Its translation is CAIAQTGLDTEAFF.

The J gene is TRBJ2-5, the V gene TRBV11-2, with 8 bases aligning to TRBD1. The CDR3 is 13 amino acids. Germline V gene lookup returns CDR1 SGHAT and CDR2 FQNNGV. Trimming cost V 4 bases and J 9 bases; bases outside gene matches: 7. The CDR3 coding sequence is TGTGCCAGCAGCTCCGGCCGGGGACAGGCCCAGTACTTC. Its translation is CASSSGRGQAQYF.